Below are 28 T cell receptor beta chains sequenced from a single sample in a study of blood T cell repertoires in COVID-19. This table comes from immunoSEQ multiplex PCR, and its TCRdb copy is limited to in-frame clones, with some not included. The data show approximately 200,000 clones, 80% to 90% seen once. What was sequenced was peripheral blood. Receptors were obtained from an elderly woman with acute or convalescent COVID-19.

This clone was detected a few times. The chain carries TRBV11-2 and TRBJ1-4, with D perhaps matching TRBD1 (5 bases). Germline V gene data show CDR1 as SGHAT and CDR2 as FQNNGV. Trimming pared 4 bases from V and 7 bases from J, leaving 13 bases between. CDR3 size: 14 residues. The CDR3 DNA sequence: TGTGCCAGCAGCTGGAACCCGGGGGGTGAAAAACTGTTTTTT. As protein: CASSWNPGGEKLFF.

This clone was counted a single time. The chain has TRBV6-2 or TRBV6-3 and TRBJ1-5; D unresolved. V was cut by 0 bases and J by 4 bases, with 7 bases left in between. Germline V gene lookup returns CDR1 MNHEY and CDR2 SVGEGT. This CDR3 is built from 14 residues. CDR3 in amino acids: CASSYSSVNQPQHF. CDR3 nucleotides: TGTGCCAGCAGTTACTCGAGTGTGAATCAGCCCCAGCATTTT.

V gene TRBV30 combines with J gene TRBJ1-5; D is possibly TRBD1 (6 bases). V shed 0 bases and J shed 0 bases, with 9 bases lying between them. Germline CDR1 is GTSNPN and CDR2 is SVGIG (reference sequence). The CDR3 loop spans 15 amino acids. The CDR3 loop is CAWSVGGPSNQPQHF. In DNA form, the CDR3 reads TGTGCCTGGAGTGTTGGGGGCCCTAGCAATCAGCCCCAGCATTTT.

J is TRBJ2-1 and V is TRBV7-3; TRBD2 aligns across 11 bases. This CDR3 has 16 amino acids. In germline, CDR1 is SGHTA, CDR2 FQGTGA. The trim removed 2 bases at V and 5 bases at J, leaving 5 bases unmatched. CDR3 sequence reads: CASSLLGTSGNNEQFF. CDR3 DNA sequence: TGTGCCAGCAGCTTATTGGGGACTAGCGGCAACAATGAGCAGTTCTTC.

The chain couples TRBV19 to TRBJ2-2; no firm D call. This CDR3 is 14 amino acids long. Per the germline V gene, CDR1 is LNHDA and CDR2 is SQIVND (reference sequence). V was trimmed by 5 bases and J by 4 bases, leaving 11 bases between them. DNA for the CDR3: TGTGCCAGTAGTGCCGGTCTCGGCACCGGGGAGCTGTTTTTT. As protein: CASSAGLGTGELFF.

The chain carries TRBV4-2 and TRBJ2-1; 11 bases match TRBD2. The CDR3 contains 18 residues. The germline gives CDR1 LGHNA, CDR2 YNFKEQ. The J segment lost 5 bases and the V segment lost 0 bases, leaving 9 bases of the junction unmatched. Here the CDR3 DNA reads TGTGCCAGCAGCCAAGATTCAACGGCTAGCGGGGGGCACAATGAGCAGTTCTTC. It translates to CASSQDSTASGGHNEQFF.

The chain combines TRBV19 with TRBJ2-7; D may be TRBD1 (5 bases). The V and J ends lost 4 bases and 2 bases respectively, with 12 bases between them. The germline V gene has CDR1 LNHDA and CDR2 SQIVND (reference sequence). The CDR3 has 14 residues. CDR3 in amino acids: CASSTDSLAYEQYF. DNA for the CDR3: TGTGCCAGTAGTACAGACAGTCTCGCCTACGAGCAGTACTTC.

This chain connects TRBV15 to TRBJ2-7, with 7 bases lining up with TRBD2. The CDR3 has 19 residues. The ends lost 3 bases at V and 3 bases at J; junction bases unmatched: 20. Germline V CDR1 and CDR2: LNHNV, YYDKDF (reference sequence). The CDR3 DNA follows: TGTGCCACCAGCAGTGATCCTAGGCTAGCGGATGCCTCCCACTACGAGCAGTACTTC. Translated: CATSSDPRLADASHYEQYF.

V gene TRBV18 combines with J gene TRBJ2-1, with 7 bases aligning to TRBD2. This CDR3 has 12 residues. Germline CDR1 reads KGHSH; CDR2 reads LQKENI. J was trimmed by 9 bases and V by 1 base; bases with no gene match: 0. The CDR3 sequence is CASSPRGGEQFF. CDR3 bases: TGTGCCAGCTCACCACGGGGGGGTGAGCAGTTCTTC. The whole variable domain, remainder taken from reference TRBV18 and TRBJ2-1, is NAGVMQNPRHLVRRRGQEARLRCSPMKGHSHVYWYRQLPEEGLKFMVYLQKENIIDESGMPKERFSAEFPKEGPSILRIQQVVRGDSAAYFCASSPRGGEQFFGPGTRLTVL.

V usage is TRBV6-4 and J usage is TRBJ2-1, with 9 bases fitting TRBD2. In germline, CDR1 is MRHNA, CDR2 SNTAGT. CDR3 length: 13 residues. V lost 2 bases, J lost 13 bases, and 6 bases stayed unmatched. The CDR3: CASSDGAGGPQFF. The CDR3 DNA reads as TGTGCCAGCAGTGACGGGGCGGGGGGGCCCCAGTTCTTC.

V is TRBV18 and J is TRBJ2-7, with 9 bases fitting TRBD1. V was clipped by 5 bases and J by 1 base; unmatched bases: 9. The CDR3 loop spans 16 amino acids. CDR1 KGHSH and CDR2 LQKENI come from the germline V gene. CDR3 nucleotides: TGTGCCAGCTCAGAGGAACAGGGGGCCTTGTCCTACGAGCAGTACTTC. Protein sequence: CASSEEQGALSYEQYF.

This chain joins TRBV11-2 and TRBJ2-5, with 11 bases that match TRBD1. The CDR3 loop spans 14 amino acids. The V segment lost 6 bases and the J segment 5 bases; nucleotides outside the gene matches: 5. Looked up from germline, CDR1 is SGHAT and CDR2 is FQNNGV. The CDR3 DNA sequence: TGTGCCAGCAGGCCCGGGACAGGGGGGGAGACCCAGTACTTC. Translation: CASRPGTGGETQYF.

V usage is TRBV7-9 and J usage is TRBJ2-1; D is perhaps TRBD1 (6 bases). V lost 0 bases and J lost 3, with 12 bases in between. The CDR3 is made up of 16 amino acids. Germline CDR1 and CDR2: SEHNR and FQNEAQ (reference sequence). CDR3 DNA: TGTGCCAGCAGCTTAGCGGGGGACATGAGCTACAATGAGCAGTTCTTC. It yields the protein CASSLAGDMSYNEQFF.

This chain uses TRBV3-1 (or the pseudogene TRBV3-2) with TRBJ1-1; 8 nucleotides agree with TRBD1. The CDR3 totals 14 residues. Losses at the gene ends were 4 bases for V and 1 base for J; bases not matched to a gene: 2. Per germline, CDR1 LGHDT and CDR2 YNNKEL (reference sequence). This chain's CDR3 is CASSLDRGNTEAFF. CDR3 DNA sequence: TGTGCCAGCAGCCTAGACAGGGGGAACACTGAAGCTTTCTTT.

V usage is TRBV15 and J usage is TRBJ1-1, with TRBD1 matching over 7 bases. Germline V lookup: CDR1 LNHNV, CDR2 YYDKDF (reference sequence). The V and J ends lost 0 bases and 5 bases, in that order; junction bases with no gene match: 12. The CDR3 sequence is 17 residues long. CDR3 protein: CATSREYRQGKGTEAFF. The CDR3 DNA reads TGTGCCACCAGCAGAGAGTACAGACAGGGTAAAGGGACTGAAGCTTTCTTT.

The genes are TRBV19 and TRBJ1-1; the D gene is possibly TRBD1 (5 bases). This CDR3 has 16 residues. V was pared by 3 bases and J by 0 bases, with 14 bases between. Germline CDR1 and CDR2: LNHDA and SQIVND (reference sequence). The CDR3 DNA reads as TGTGCCAGTAGTATCGGGGGGGGTTTCGTGAACACTGAAGCTTTCTTT. It yields the protein CASSIGGGFVNTEAFF.

The chain joins TRBV10-3 to TRBJ1-1, with a weak D call TRBD1 (5 bases). V was pared by 4 bases and J by 8 bases, with 14 bases between. Per the germline V gene, CDR1 is ENHRY and CDR2 is SYGVKD. This CDR3 spans 13 amino acids. The CDR3 DNA is TGTGCCATCAGTGGGTCGAGGGGAGGGGAAGCTTTCTTT. It is translated as CAISGSRGGEAFF.

The CDR3 protein is CASSPNGGAGTGELFF. The CDR3, as DNA: TGTGCCAGCAGCCCCAATGGGGGGGCAGGGACCGGGGAGCTGTTTTTT. This chain joins TRBV7-3 and TRBJ2-2; D possibly corresponds to TRBD2 (7 bases). Trimming pared 5 bases from V and 5 bases from J, leaving 18 bases between. Germline V lookup: CDR1 SGHTA, CDR2 FQGTGA. CDR3 length equals 16 residues.

This sequence joins TRBV10-3 and TRBJ2-7; D gene unclear. This CDR3 has 11 residues. CDR1 and CDR2 from the germline V gene are ENHRY and SYGVKD. V was cut by 6 bases and J by 7 bases, with 10 bases left in between. CDR3 coding DNA: TGTGCCATCAGCCGAGATTGGGAGCAGTACTTC. Its translation: CAISRDWEQYF.

The chain's CDR3 is CASSYSNRDNEQFF. In DNA form, the CDR3 reads TGTGCCAGCAGTTACTCGAACAGGGACAATGAGCAGTTCTTC. This rearrangement joins TRBV6-5 to TRBJ2-1; D possibly corresponds to TRBD1 (6 bases). CDR1 MNHEY and CDR2 SVGAGI come from the germline V gene. This CDR3 spans 14 amino acids. V was cut by 0 bases and J by 5 bases, with 8 bases left in between.

The CDR3 bases are TGTGCCAGCACCCAGGGACTAGCGGGACCTGAGCAGTTCTTC. Encoded protein: CASTQGLAGPEQFF. The chain combines TRBV21-1 with TRBJ2-1; TRBD2 is the table's D call and was not checked against the DNA. TRBV21-1 is annotated as a pseudogene. This CDR3 spans 14 amino acids.

The chain employs TRBV27 and TRBJ2-6, with a weak D call TRBD2 (5 bases). This CDR3 has 17 amino acids. Germline V gene lookup returns CDR1 MNHEY and CDR2 SMNVEV (reference sequence). Trimming shortened V by 6 bases and J by 6 bases, and 21 bases separated the two germline ends. In nucleotides, the CDR3 is TGTGCCAGCAGCTCACCGCCTTTTGTCGGGGAGGCCAACGTCCTGACTTTC. It is translated as CASSSPPFVGEANVLTF.

The J gene is TRBJ1-1, the V gene TRBV7-9; 11 bases are a match to TRBD1. Unmatched junction bases numbered 7, after V lost 5 bases and J lost 5 bases. Germline loops: CDR1 SEHNR, CDR2 FQNEAQ (reference sequence). The CDR3 sequence is 15 residues long. CDR3 amino acids: CASSPKGQGETEAFF. The CDR3 nucleotides are TGTGCCAGCAGCCCGAAGGGACAGGGGGAGACTGAAGCTTTCTTT.

V and J are TRBV7-3 and TRBJ2-1; TRBD2 matches at 9 bases. After removal of 0 bases from V and 5 bases from J, the junction contained 14 bases not matched to a gene. CDR1 is SGHTA, CDR2 FQGTGA, per germline. The CDR3 is 19 amino acids. The CDR3, as DNA: TGTGCCAGCAGCTTAACGGATCTAGCGGGGTCCCGGGGTAACAATGAGCAGTTCTTC. Translated, it gives CASSLTDLAGSRGNNEQFF. The complete variable domain, with remaining parts taken from reference TRBV7-3 and TRBJ2-1, reads GAGVSQTPSNKVTEKGKYVELRCDPISGHTALYWYRQSLGQGPEFLIYFQGTGAADDSGLPNDRFFAVRPEGSVSTLKIQRTERGDSAVYLCASSLTDLAGSRGNNEQFFGPGTRLTVL.

The rearrangement links TRBV30 to TRBJ1-2; D perhaps matches TRBD1 (6 bases). This CDR3 spans 15 amino acids. Germline lookup yields CDR1 GTSNPN and CDR2 SVGIG (reference sequence). The V end lost 4 bases, the J end lost 8 bases, and 23 bases lay between the germline ends. This CDR3 reads CAWIMRTGTSLGYTF. CDR3 DNA: TGTGCCTGGATTATGAGAACAGGGACGTCTCTCGGCTACACCTTC.

This rearrangement joins TRBV9 to TRBJ2-7; 9 nucleotides line up with TRBD1. This CDR3 comprises 15 residues. Germline CDR1 SGDLS, CDR2 YYNGEE. Trimming cost V 1 base and J 2 bases; bases outside gene matches: 4. CDR3 in DNA: TGTGCCAGCAGCGTAACGGGACAGGGAGCCTACGAGCAGTACTTC. Translating it yields CASSVTGQGAYEQYF.

CDR3 in DNA: TGTGCCAGCAGTTTGCGGGACAGGGCCGGCGAAAAACTGTTTTTT. Translating it yields CASSLRDRAGEKLFF. The V gene is TRBV28, the J gene TRBJ1-4; TRBD1 matches 9 bases. The CDR3 loop spans 15 amino acids. Trimming took 3 bases from V and 8 from J; bases not matched to a gene: 7. The V gene's germline CDR1 is MDHEN and CDR2 SYDVKM.

J is TRBJ2-7 and V is TRBV18; 7 nucleotides line up with TRBD1. The V segment lost 3 bases and the J segment 6 bases; nucleotides outside the gene matches: 5. There are 13 residues in the CDR3. Germline V CDR1 and CDR2: KGHSH, LQKENI. In nucleotides, the CDR3 is TGTGCCAGCTCACCCAGGGGGTCGGGCGAGCAGTACTTC. Protein sequence: CASSPRGSGEQYF.